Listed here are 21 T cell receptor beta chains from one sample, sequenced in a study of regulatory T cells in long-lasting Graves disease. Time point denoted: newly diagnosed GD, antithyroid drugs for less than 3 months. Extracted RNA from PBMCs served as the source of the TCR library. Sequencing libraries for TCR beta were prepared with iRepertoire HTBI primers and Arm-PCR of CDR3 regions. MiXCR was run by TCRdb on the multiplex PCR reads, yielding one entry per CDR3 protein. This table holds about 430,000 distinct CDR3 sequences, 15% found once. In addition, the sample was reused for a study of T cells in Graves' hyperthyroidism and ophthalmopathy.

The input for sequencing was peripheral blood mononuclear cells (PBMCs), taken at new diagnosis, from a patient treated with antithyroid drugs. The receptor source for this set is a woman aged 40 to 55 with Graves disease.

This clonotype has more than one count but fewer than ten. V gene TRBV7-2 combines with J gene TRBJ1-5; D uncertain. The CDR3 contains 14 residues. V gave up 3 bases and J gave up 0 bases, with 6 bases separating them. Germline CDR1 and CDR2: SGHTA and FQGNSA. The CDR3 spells CASSLKYSNQPQHF. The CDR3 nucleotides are TGTGCCAGCAGCTTGAAGTATAGCAATCAGCCCCAGCATTTT.

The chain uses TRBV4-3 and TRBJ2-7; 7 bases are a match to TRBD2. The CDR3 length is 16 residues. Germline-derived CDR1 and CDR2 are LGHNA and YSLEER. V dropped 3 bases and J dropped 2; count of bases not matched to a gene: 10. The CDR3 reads CASSHIEGRETYEQYF. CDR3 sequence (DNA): TGCGCCAGCAGCCACATCGAGGGGCGGGAGACCTACGAGCAGTACTTC.

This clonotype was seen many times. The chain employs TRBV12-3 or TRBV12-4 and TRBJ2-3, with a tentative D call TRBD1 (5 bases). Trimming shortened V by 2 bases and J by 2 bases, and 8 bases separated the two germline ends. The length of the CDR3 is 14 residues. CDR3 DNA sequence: TGTGCCAGCAGTTTAATGGGGCCCACAGATACGCAGTATTTT. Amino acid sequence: CASSLMGPTDTQYF.

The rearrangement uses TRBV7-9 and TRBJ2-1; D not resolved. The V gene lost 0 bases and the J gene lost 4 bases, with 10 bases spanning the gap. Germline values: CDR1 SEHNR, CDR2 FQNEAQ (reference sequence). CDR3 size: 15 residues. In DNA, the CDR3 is TGTGCCAGCAGCTTAGCGGCGGTCCCATACAATGAGCAGTTCTTC. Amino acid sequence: CASSLAAVPYNEQFF. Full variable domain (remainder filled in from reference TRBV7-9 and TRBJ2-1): DTGVSQNPRHKITKRGQNVTFRCDPISEHNRLYWYRQTLGQGPEFLTYFQNEAQLEKSRLLSDRFSAERPKGSFSTLEIQRTEQGDSAMYLCASSLAAVPYNEQFFGPGTRLTVL.

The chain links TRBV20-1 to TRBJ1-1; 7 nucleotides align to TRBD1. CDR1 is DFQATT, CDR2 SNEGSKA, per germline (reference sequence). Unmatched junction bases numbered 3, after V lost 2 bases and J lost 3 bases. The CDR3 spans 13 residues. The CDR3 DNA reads TGCAGTGCTAGAAGACAGGGAGACACTGAAGCTTTCTTT. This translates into CSARRQGDTEAFF.

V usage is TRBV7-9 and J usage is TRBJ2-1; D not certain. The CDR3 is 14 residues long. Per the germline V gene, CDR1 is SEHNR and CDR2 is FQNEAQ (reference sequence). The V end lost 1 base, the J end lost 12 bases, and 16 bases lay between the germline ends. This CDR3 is CASSLDGGPRMQFF. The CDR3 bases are TGTGCCAGCAGCTTAGATGGCGGTCCCAGGATGCAGTTCTTC.

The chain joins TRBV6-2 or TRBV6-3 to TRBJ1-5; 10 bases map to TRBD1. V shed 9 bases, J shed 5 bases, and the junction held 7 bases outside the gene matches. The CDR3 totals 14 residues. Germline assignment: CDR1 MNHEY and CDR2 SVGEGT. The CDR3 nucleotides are TGTGCCAGTATGACAGGGGGCGCGTATCAGCCCCAGCATTTT. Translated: CASMTGGAYQPQHF.

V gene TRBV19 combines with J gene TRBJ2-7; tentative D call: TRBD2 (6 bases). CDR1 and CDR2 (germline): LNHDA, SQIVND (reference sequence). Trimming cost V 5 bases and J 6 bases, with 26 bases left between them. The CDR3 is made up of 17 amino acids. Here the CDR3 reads CASSGSQTGLTYLEQYF. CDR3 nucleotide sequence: TGTGCCAGTAGTGGGAGCCAAACGGGACTCACCTACCTCGAGCAGTACTTC.

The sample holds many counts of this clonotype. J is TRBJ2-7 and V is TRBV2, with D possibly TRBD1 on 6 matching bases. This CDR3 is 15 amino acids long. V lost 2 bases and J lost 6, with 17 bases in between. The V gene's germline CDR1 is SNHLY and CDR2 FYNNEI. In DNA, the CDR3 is TGTGCCAGCAGTGAAACCGGGACACCAACATCCGAGCAGTACTTC. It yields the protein CASSETGTPTSEQYF.

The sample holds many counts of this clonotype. CDR3 nucleotide sequence: TGTGCCACCAGCACCACACTAAGACCAGCGGGACGGGGAGACAATGAGCAGTTCTTC. This encodes CATSTTLRPAGRGDNEQFF. The V call is TRBV15, the J call TRBJ2-1, with TRBD2 matching over 7 bases. From germline, CDR1 is LNHNV and CDR2 YYDKDF (reference sequence). The junction had 20 bases not matched to a gene; V was cut back by 4 bases and J by 5 bases. The CDR3 is 19 residues long.

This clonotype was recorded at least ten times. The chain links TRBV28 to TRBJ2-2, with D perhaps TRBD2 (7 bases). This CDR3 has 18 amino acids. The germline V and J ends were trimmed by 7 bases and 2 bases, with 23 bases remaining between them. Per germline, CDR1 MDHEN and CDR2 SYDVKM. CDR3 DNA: TGTGCCAGCAACCTCATTGCCCCGGGGGGCTTTAACACCGGGGAGCTGTTTTTT. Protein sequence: CASNLIAPGGFNTGELFF.

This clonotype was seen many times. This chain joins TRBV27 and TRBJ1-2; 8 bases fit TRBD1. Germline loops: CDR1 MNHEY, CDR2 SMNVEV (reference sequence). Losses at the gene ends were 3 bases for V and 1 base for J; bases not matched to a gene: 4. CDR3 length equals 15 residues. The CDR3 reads CASSLAGGGNYGYTF. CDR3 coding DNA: TGTGCCAGCAGTTTGGCAGGGGGCGGTAACTATGGCTACACCTTC.

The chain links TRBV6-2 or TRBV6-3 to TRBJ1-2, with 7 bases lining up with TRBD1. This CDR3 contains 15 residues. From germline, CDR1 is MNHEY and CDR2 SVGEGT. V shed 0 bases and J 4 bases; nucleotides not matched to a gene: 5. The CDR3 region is CASSYSSGGTYGYTF. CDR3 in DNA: TGTGCCAGCAGTTACTCATCAGGGGGTACCTATGGCTACACCTTC.

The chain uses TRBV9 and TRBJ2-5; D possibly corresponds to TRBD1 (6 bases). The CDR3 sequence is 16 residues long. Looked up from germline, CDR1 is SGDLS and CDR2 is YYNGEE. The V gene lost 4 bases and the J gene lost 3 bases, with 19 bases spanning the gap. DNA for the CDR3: TGTGCCAGCAGCCCAGGGGTGGGCGGAGGCAAAGAGACCCAGTACTTC. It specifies CASSPGVGGGKETQYF.

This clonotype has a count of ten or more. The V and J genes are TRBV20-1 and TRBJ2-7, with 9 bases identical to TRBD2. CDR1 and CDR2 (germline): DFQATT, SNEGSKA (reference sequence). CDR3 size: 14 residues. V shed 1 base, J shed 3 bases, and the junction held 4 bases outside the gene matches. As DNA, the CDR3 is TGCAGTGCTAGAGGCGCTAGCGGGAACTACGAGCAGTACTTC. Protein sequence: CSARGASGNYEQYF.

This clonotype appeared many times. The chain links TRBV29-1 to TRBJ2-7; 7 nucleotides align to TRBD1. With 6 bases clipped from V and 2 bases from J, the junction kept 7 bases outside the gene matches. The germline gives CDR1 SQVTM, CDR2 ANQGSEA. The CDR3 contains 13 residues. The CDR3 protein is CSVLRQGTYEQYF. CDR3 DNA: TGCAGCGTCCTTCGACAGGGAACCTACGAGCAGTACTTC.

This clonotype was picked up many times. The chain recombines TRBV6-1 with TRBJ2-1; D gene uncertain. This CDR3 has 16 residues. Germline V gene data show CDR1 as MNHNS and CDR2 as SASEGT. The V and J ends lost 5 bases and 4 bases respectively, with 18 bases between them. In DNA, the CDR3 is TGTGCCAGCAGTACGTCCTCGGTAGGCTCATACAATGAGCAGTTCTTC. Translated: CASSTSSVGSYNEQFF.

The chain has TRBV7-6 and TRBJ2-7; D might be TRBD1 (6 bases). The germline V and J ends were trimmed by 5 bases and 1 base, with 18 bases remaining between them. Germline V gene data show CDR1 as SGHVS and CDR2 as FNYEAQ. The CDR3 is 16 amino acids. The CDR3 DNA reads TGTGCCAGCAGCCCATTAACAGGACAGATGTCCTACGAGCAGTACTTC. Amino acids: CASSPLTGQMSYEQYF.

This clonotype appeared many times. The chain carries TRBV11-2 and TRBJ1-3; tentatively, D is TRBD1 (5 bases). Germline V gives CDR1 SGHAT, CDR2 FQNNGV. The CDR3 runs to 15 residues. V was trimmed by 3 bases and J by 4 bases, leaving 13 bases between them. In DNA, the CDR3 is TGTGCCAGCAGCTTGGGGGACCCAGGGGGAAACACCATATATTTT. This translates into CASSLGDPGGNTIYF.

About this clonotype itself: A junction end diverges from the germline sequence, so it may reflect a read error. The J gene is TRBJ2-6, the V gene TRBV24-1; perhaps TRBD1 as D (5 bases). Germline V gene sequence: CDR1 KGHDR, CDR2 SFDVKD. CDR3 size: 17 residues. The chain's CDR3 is CATSDPTASSGANALTF. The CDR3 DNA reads TGTGCCACCAGTGATCCAACGGCTTCCTCTGGGGCCAACGCCCTGACTTTC.

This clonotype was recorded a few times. The DNA for the CDR3 is TGTGCCAGTAACACCGGGACAGGCAACACCGGGGAGCTGTTTTTT. It specifies CASNTGTGNTGELFF. The chain uses TRBV19 and TRBJ2-2; 8 bases agree with TRBD1. After removal of 7 bases from V and 2 bases from J, the junction contained 6 bases not matched to a gene. The CDR3 runs 15 residues. Per the germline V gene, CDR1 is LNHDA and CDR2 is SQIVND (reference sequence).